The clone carrying this T cell receptor beta chain was observed a single time. The sample belongs to a study of patients and donors after allogeneic stem cell transplantation. TCRdb redid the calling of the RT-PCR reads with MiXCR, one entry per CDR3 protein. The sample holds some 31,000 distinct CDR3 sequences, around 40% seen once. V gave up 4 bases and J gave up 5 bases, with 7 bases separating them. Germline V gives CDR1 SGHRS, CDR2 YFSETQ. This CDR3 comprises 11 residues. Material for sequencing was blood, either unsorted or a sorted T cell fraction (not recorded which). The TCR originated in a human donor who was either an allogeneic HSCT recipient or a stem cell or donor lymphocyte infusion donor (not recorded which). It is not recorded whose cells these are; they may come from a transplant donor. The J gene is TRBJ2-7, the V gene TRBV5-1; D might be TRBD2 (5 bases). The CDR3 region is CASSEGDEQYF. The DNA of the CDR3 is TGCGCCAGCAGCGAGGGTGACGAGCAGTACTTC.